These T cell receptor beta chains were read from a single sample in a study of CD8+CD57+ T cells in acquired aplastic anemia. TCRdb re-called the reads through MiXCR, storing one row per CDR3 protein. This sample carries about 200,000 distinct CDR3 sequences, over 40% of them seen once, and the ten largest clones take roughly 21%. The material sequenced was sorted CD4+, CD8+, or CD8+CD57+ T cells (not recorded which) from PBMCs. All receptors come from a human donor with aplastic anemia. Both conserved end residues are trimmed from each CDR3. A D gene is named only where the DNA matches it firmly.

length,J,D,V,CDR3
14,TRBJ1-2,TRBD1,TRBV5-1,ASSSQYPGQSYGYT
11,TRBJ2-5,-,TRBV7-9,ASSTVQQETQY
11,TRBJ2-6,TRBD2,TRBV5-5,ASSLGTTGTEA
14,TRBJ1-6,TRBD1,TRBV7-9,ASSQDRVGYHSPLH
12,TRBJ2-7,TRBD1,TRBV15,ATSRETGTYEQY
9,TRBJ2-1,-,TRBV11-2,ASSRDNEQF
12,TRBJ2-2,-,TRBV29-1,SVAPARGSGELF
12,TRBJ1-5,-,TRBV25-1,ASSHRAHNQPQH
11,TRBJ1-2,-,TRBV19,ASTDSTNYGYT
9,TRBJ2-3,-,TRBV25-1,ASSWADTQY
13,TRBJ1-3,-,TRBV20-1,SARDEGSSGNTIY
14,TRBJ1-4,-,TRBV12-3/TRBV12-4,ASRKTTGQKYEKLF
12,TRBJ2-5,-,TRBV10-3,AISESGARETQY
10,TRBJ2-5,-,TRBV3-1,ASSLNEETQY
12,TRBJ1-2,-,TRBV7-6,ASSPTAGRYGYT
11,TRBJ1-6,-,TRBV12-3/TRBV12-4,ASSRPPMTPLH
9,TRBJ1-2,TRBD1,TRBV29-1,STDRGHGYT
12,TRBJ1-1,TRBD1,TRBV19,ASSTQTGRTEAF
10,TRBJ1-5,-,TRBV19,ASRSANQPQH
12,TRBJ1-2,TRBD1,TRBV2,ASSETGGSYGYT
13,TRBJ2-5,TRBD1,TRBV2,ASSAMQGEGETQY
13,TRBJ2-1,TRBD2,TRBV6-5,ASRTTSGGGNEQF
12,TRBJ2-2,-,TRBV19,ASSPQGGTGGLF
13,TRBJ1-2,-,TRBV19,ASSSPGRENYGYT
12,TRBJ1-4,-,TRBV2,ASRWDGLSEKLF
12,TRBJ2-5,-,TRBV5-8,ASSLPGSSETQY
11,TRBJ1-1,-,TRBV20-1,SAVGLGNTEAF
12,TRBJ2-7,TRBD2,TRBV12-3/TRBV12-4,ASRATSGGFEQY
13,TRBJ2-3,-,TRBV24-1,ATSDRKRSTDTQY
13,TRBJ1-6,-,TRBV3-1,ASSPVAGPNSPLH
11,TRBJ2-7,TRBD1,TRBV19,ASMGQGGVEQY
15,TRBJ2-1,TRBD2,TRBV5-1,ASSLVRSGANTDTQF
16,TRBJ2-2,-,TRBV5-1,ASSPAGTSKTFTGELF
13,TRBJ2-3,TRBD2,TRBV20-1,SARATSGDPDTQY
12,TRBJ1-2,-,TRBV7-9,ASLDSDGGIGYT